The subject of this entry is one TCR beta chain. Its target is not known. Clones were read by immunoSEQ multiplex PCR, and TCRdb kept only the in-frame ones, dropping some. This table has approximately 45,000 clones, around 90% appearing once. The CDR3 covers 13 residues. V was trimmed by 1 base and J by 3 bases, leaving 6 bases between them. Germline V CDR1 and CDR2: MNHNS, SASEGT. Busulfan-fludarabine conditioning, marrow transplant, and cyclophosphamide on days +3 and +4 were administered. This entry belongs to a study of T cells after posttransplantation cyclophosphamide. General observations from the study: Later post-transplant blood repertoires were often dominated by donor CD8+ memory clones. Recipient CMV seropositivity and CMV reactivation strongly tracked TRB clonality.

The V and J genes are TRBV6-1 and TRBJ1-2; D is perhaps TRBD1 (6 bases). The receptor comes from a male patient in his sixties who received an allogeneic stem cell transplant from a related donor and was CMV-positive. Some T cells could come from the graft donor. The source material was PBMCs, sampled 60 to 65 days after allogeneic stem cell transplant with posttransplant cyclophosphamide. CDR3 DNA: TGTGCCAGCAGTGAAGACAGGGACTATGGCTACACCTTC. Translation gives CASSEDRDYGYTF.